Described below is a single TCR beta chain sequence and its context. As yet, its antigen is unknown. This sample was included in a study of T cell responses to AZD1222 COVID-19 vaccine. Study-wide background: Some second doses came at about 4 weeks and others at about 12 weeks; these were pooled. Study-level findings and limits: Females made up more of the donors, who were largely white British, and clonal diversity may have come out too low. Spike was spanned by vaccine-associated CD4 TCRs, with dominance at 160-218 and 743-854. Unmutated variant regions are reportedly the target of nearly half of TCRs that are spike-specific.

Trimming left V 6 bases short and J 4 bases short, with 15 bases between. Germline V gene lookup returns CDR1 MNHEY and CDR2 SMNVEV (reference sequence). The CDR3 loop spans 14 amino acids. Some clones are missing from TCRdb's copy, which holds only in-frame ones; the method was immunoSEQ multiplex PCR. The data hold under 150,000 clones, with approximately 90% observed a single time. The sequencing here drew on peripheral blood, taken on day 0 of AZD1222 vaccination. The chain recombines TRBV27 with TRBJ1-2; tentatively, D is TRBD1 (5 bases). The receptor was derived from an adult in good health. This CDR3 reads CASRPGIVSYGYTF. The CDR3 DNA reads as TGTGCCAGCAGACCAGGGATAGTCTCCTATGGCTACACCTTC.